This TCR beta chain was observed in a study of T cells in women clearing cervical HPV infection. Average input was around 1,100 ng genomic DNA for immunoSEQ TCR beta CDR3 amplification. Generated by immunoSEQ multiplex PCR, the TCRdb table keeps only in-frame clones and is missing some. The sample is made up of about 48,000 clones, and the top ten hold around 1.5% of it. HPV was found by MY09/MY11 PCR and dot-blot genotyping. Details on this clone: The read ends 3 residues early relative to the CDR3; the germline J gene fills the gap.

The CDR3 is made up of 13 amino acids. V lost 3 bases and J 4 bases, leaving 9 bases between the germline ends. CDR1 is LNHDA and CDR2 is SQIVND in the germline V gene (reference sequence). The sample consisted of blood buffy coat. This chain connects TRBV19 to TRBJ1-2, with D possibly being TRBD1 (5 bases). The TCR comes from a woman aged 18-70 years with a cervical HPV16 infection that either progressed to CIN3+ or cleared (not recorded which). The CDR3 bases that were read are TGTGCCAGTAGTATCGACAGAGTCTATGGC. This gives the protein CASSIDRVYG. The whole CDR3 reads CASSIDRVYGYTF.